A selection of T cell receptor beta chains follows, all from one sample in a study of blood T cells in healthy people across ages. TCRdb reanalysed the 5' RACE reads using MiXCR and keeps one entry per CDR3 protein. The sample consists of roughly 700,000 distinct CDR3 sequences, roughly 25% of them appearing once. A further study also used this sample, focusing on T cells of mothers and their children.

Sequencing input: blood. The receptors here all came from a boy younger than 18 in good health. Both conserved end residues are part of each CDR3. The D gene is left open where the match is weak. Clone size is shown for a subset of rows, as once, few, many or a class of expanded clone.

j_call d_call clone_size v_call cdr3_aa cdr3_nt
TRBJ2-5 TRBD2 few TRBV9 CANSVGSGGSRETQYF TGTGCCAACAGCGTAGGTAGCGGGGGGTCGAGGGAGACCCAGTACTTC
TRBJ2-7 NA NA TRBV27 CASSLSVGGIYEQYF TGTGCCAGCAGTTTATCGGTCGGGGGAATCTACGAGCAGTACTTC
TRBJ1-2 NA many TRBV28 CASSFPWEAGGYTF TGTGCCAGCAGTTTCCCTTGGGAAGCCGGGGGCTACACCTTC
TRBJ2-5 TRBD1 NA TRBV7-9 CASSLARTGRETQYF TGTGCCAGCAGCTTAGCGAGGACAGGGAGGGAGACCCAGTACTTC
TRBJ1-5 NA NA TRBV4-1 CASSQGASQPQHF TGCGCCAGCAGCCAAGGGGCTTCTCAGCCCCAGCATTTT
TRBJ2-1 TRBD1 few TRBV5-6 CASSSGTGVSGEQFF TGTGCCAGCAGCTCAGGGACAGGGGTGTCTGGTGAGCAGTTCTTC
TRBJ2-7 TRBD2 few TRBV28 CASRTGGNSYEQYF TGTGCCAGCCGGACGGGAGGAAACTCCTATGAGCAGTACTTC
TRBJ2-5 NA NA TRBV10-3 CAISELGQETQYF TGTGCCATCAGTGAGTTGGGCCAAGAGACCCAGTACTTC
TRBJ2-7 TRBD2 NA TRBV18 CANLSGRVTYEQYF TGTGCCAACCTTAGCGGGAGAGTAACCTACGAGCAGTACTTC
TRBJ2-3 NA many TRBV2 CASSEVPSDTQYF TGTGCCAGCAGTGAAGTCCCATCAGATACGCAGTATTTT